This T cell receptor beta chain came from a study of blood T cells in healthy people across ages. V lost 0 bases and J 8 bases, leaving 13 bases between the germline ends. The CDR3 has 14 residues. Germline CDR1 is LGHNA and CDR2 is YNFKEQ. Overall study results and limits: One million T cells yielded diversity estimates that were considered underestimates.

To note about this clonotype: The target antigen is unknown.

A second PCR of about 7 to 12 cycles used a sample-barcoded 5' primer and a J-beta primer mix. TCRdb re-derived calls from the 5' RACE reads in MiXCR, one entry per CDR3 protein. The sample lists around 1,800,000 distinct CDR3 sequences, about two fifths occurring once. Sequencing input: blood. This receptor was obtained from a human donor in good health. The chain carries TRBV4-2 and TRBJ1-1; TRBD1 might be the D (6 bases). This CDR3 is CASSQDPRDKEAFF. CDR3 nucleotides: TGTGCCAGCAGCCAAGATCCCCGGGACAAAGAAGCTTTCTTT.